The present TCR beta chain was sequenced within a study of T cell responses to AZD1222 COVID-19 vaccine. Produced via immunoSEQ multiplex PCR; TCRdb's table is partial and in-frame only. The repertoire consists of about 110,000 clones, with around nine tenths occurring once and the leading ten covering 3.1%. Note on this clone: Antigen unknown.

Broader study findings: No repertoire was sampled before or during the peak T cell response, only after it.

From germline, CDR1 is SGHRS and CDR2 YFSETQ. The CDR3 extends over 18 amino acids. Deletions cut 0 bases from V and 0 bases from J, with 18 bases between. This chain joins TRBV5-1 and TRBJ1-2; tentative D call: TRBD1 (5 bases). The sequencing here drew on peripheral blood, taken on day 0 of MenACWY control vaccination. This sequence originates from an adult in good health. The CDR3 is CASSLATGARTPNYGYTF. Written as DNA, the CDR3 is TGCGCCAGCAGCTTGGCCACCGGGGCCCGGACCCCTAACTATGGCTACACCTTC.